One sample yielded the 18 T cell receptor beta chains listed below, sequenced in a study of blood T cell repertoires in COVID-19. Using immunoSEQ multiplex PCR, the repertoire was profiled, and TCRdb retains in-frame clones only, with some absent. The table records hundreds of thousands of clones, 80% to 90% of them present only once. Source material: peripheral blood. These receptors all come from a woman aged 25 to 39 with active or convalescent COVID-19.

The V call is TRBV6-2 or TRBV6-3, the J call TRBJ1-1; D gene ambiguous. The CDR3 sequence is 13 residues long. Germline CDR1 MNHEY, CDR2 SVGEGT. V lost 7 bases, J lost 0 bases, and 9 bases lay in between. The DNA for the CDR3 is TGTGCCAGCACCCCCCAAATGAACACTGAAGCTTTCTTT. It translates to CASTPQMNTEAFF.

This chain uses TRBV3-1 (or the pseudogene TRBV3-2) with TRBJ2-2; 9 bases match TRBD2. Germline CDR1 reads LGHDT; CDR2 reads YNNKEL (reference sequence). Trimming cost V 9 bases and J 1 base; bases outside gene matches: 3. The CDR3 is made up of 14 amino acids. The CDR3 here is CASSGSQNTGELFF. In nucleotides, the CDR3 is TGTGCCAGTAGCGGGAGCCAGAACACCGGGGAGCTGTTTTTT.

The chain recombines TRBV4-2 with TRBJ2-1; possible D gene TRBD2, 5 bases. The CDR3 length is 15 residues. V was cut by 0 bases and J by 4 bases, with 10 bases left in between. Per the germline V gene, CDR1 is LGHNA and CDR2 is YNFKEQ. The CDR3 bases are TGTGCCAGCAGCCAAGATCCGGGAACATACAATGAGCAGTTCTTC. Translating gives CASSQDPGTYNEQFF.

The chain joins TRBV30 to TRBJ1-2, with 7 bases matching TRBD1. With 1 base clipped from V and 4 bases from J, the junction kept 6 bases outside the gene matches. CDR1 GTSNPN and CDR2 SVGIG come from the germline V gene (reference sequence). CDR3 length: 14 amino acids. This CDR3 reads CAWSDEGAPYGYTF. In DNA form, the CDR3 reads TGTGCCTGGAGTGACGAGGGGGCCCCCTATGGCTACACCTTC.

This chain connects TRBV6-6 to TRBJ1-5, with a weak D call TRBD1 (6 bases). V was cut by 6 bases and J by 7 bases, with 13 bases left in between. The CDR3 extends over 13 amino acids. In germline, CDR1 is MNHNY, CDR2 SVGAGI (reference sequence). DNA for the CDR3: TGTGCCAGCAGGCCAGGGGCACAGCAGCCCCAGCATTTT. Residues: CASRPGAQQPQHF.

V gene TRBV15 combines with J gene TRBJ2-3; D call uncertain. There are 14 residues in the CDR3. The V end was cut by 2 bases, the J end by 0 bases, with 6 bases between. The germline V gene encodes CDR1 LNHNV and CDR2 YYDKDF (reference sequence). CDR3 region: CATSRLSSTDTQYF. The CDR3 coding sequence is TGTGCCACCAGCAGACTGTCTAGCACAGATACGCAGTATTTT.

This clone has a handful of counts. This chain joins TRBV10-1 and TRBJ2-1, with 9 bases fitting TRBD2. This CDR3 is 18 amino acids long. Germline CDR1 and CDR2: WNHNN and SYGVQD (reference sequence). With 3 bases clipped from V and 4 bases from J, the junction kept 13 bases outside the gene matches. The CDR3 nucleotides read TGCGCCAGCAGTGATAGGATAGCGGGAGATCCCGAATACAATGAGCAGTTCTTC. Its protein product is CASSDRIAGDPEYNEQFF.

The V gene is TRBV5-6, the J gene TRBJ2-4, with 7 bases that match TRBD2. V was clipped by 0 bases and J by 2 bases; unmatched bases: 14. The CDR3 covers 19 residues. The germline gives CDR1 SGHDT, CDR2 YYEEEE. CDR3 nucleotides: TGTGCCAGCAGCTTGGCCTTCGACATTTGGGGAGGGCCCAAAAACATTCAGTACTTC. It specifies CASSLAFDIWGGPKNIQYF.

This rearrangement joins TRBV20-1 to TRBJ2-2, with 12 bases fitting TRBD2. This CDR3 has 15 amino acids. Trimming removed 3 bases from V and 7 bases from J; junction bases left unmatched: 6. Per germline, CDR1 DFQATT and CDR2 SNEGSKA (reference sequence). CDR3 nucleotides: TGCAGTGCTAGTAAACTAGCGGGAGGTGTCGGGGAGCTGTTTTTT. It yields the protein CSASKLAGGVGELFF.

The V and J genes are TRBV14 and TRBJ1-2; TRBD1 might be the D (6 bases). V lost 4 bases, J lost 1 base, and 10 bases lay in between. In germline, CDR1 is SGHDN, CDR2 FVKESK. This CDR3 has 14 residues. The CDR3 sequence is CASSPQQGNYGYTF. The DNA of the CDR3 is TGTGCCAGCAGCCCCCAACAGGGTAACTATGGCTACACCTTC.

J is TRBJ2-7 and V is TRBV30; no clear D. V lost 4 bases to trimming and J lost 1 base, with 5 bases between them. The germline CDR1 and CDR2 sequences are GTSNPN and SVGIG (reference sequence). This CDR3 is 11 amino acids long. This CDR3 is CAWKQSYEQYF. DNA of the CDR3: TGTGCCTGGAAACAGTCCTACGAGCAGTACTTC.

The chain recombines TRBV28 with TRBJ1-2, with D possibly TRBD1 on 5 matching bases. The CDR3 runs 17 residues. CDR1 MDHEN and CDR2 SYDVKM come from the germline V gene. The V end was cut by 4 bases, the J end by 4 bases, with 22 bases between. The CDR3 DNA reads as TGTGCCAGCAGTTCCCTCGGCGGGAGAGACAGTCCCTATGGCTACACCTTC. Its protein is CASSSLGGRDSPYGYTF.

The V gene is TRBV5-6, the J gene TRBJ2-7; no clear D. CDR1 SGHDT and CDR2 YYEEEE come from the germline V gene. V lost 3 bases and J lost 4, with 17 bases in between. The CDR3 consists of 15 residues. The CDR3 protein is CASSSPQQTLYEQYF. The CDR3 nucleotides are TGTGCCAGCAGCTCACCCCAACAAACCCTTTACGAGCAGTACTTC.

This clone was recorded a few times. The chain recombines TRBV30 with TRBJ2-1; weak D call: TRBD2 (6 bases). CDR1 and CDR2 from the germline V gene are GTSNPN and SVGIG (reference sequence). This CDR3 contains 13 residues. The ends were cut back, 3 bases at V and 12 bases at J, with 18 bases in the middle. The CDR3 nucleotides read TGTGCCTGGAGGGGGGACTCGAGAATGGGGCAGTTCTTC. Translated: CAWRGDSRMGQFF.

For the CDR3, the DNA is TGTGCCAGCAGCCTCAGGATCCAAGAGACCCAGTACTTC. The encoded protein is CASSLRIQETQYF. The chain has TRBV2 and TRBJ2-5; unclear D gene. CDR1 SNHLY and CDR2 FYNNEI come from the germline V gene. Trimming shortened V by 6 bases and J by 1 base, and 9 bases separated the two germline ends. The CDR3 length is 13 residues.

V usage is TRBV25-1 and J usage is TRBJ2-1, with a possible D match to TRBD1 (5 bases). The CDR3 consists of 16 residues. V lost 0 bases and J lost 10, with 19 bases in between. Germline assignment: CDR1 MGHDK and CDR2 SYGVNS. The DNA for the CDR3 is TGTGCCAGCAGTGAATATGAAGGGCTCCATTACAGGGAGCAGTTCTTC. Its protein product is CASSEYEGLHYREQFF.

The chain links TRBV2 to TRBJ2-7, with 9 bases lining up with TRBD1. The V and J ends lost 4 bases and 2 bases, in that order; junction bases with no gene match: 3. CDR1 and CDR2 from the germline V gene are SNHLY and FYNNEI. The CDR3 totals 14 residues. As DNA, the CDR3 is TGTGCCAGCAGTGGGGGACAGGGCCCCTACGAGCAGTACTTC. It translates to CASSGGQGPYEQYF.

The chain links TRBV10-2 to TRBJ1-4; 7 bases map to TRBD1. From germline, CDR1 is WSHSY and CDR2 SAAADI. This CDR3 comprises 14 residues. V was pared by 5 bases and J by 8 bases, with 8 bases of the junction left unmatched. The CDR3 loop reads CASSNTGVYEKLFF. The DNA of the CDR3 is TGCGCCAGCAGTAATACAGGGGTTTACGAAAAACTGTTTTTT.